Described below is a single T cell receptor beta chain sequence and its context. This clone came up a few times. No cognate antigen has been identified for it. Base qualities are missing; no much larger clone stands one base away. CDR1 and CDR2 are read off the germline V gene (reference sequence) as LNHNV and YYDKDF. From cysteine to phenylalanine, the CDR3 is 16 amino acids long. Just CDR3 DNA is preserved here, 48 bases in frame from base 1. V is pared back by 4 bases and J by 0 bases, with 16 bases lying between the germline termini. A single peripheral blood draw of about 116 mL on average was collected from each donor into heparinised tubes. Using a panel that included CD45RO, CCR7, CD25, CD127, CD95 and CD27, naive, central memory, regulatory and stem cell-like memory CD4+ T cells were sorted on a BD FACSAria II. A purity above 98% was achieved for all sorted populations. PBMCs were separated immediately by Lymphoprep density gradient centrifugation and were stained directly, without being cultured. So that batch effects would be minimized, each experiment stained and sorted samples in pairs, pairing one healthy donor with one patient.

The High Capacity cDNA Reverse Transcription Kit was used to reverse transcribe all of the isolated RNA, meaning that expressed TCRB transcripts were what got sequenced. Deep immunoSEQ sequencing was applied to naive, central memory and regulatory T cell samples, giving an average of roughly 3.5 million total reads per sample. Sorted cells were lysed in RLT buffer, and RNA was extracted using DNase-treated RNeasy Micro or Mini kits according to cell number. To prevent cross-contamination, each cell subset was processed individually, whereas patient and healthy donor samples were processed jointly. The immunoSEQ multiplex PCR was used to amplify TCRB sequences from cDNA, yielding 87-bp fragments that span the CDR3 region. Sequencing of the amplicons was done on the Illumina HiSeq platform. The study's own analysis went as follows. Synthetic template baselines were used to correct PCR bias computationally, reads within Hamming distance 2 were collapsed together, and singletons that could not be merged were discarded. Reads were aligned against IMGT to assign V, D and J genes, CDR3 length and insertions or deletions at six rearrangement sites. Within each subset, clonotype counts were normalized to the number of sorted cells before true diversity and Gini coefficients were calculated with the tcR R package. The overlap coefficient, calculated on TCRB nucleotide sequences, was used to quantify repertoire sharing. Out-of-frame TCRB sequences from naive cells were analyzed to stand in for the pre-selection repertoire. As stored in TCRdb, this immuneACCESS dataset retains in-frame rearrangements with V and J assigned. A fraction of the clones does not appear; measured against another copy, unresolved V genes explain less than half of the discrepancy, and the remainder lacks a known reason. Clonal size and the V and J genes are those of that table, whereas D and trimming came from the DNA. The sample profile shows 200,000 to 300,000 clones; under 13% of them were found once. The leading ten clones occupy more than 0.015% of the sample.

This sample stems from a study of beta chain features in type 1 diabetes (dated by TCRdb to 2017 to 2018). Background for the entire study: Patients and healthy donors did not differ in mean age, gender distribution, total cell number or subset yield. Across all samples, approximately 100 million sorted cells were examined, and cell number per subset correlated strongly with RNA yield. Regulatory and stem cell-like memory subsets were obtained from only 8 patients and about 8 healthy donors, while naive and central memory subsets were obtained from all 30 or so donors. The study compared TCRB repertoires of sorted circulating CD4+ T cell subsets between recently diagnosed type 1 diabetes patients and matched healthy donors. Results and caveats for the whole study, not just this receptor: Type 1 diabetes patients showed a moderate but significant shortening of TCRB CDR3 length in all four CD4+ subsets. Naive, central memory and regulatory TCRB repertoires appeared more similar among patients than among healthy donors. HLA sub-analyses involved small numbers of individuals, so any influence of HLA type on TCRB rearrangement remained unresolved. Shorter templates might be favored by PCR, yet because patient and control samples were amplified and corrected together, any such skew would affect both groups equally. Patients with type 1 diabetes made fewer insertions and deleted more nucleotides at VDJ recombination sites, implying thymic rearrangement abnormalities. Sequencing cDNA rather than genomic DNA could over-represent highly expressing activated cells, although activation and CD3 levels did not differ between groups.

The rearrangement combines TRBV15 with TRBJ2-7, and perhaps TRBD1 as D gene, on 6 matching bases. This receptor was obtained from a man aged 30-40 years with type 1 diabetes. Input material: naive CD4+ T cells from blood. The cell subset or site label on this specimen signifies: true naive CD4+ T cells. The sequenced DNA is TGTGCCACCAGCACCCGGGACACGCCTTACTCCTACGAGCAGTACTTC. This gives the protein CATSTRDTPYSYEQYF.